This TCR beta chain was sequenced during a study of cytomegalovirus exposure and HLA in healthy donors (dated by TCRdb to the late 2010s). For context, the study as a whole: According to an earlier analysis of 587 of the donors, some 170 million T cells yielded some 110 million unique TCR beta sequences and 276 Gb of sequence data. Roughly 300 gigabases of sequencing data and 70 million to 95 million unique TCR sequences made up an early release that covered about 640 HLA-typed donors. Of the roughly 420 genotyped donors, 75% to 85% were placed in the genetic ancestry cluster associated with self-reported Caucasian donors. The study was designed to test whether signatures of past pathogen exposure could be identified by cataloging public T cell receptors. Using immunosequencing, the study profiled T cell repertoires from 500 to 800 subjects and related those repertoires to cytomegalovirus serostatus. Besides the first cohort of roughly 660 subjects, a separate validation cohort made up of 90 to 150 different subjects was used. High-throughput TCR immunosequencing, statistical association of individual TCRs with disease status, and machine learning were combined to predict cytomegalovirus infection status. In a later analysis, previously published TCR beta repertoires from some 640 donors were re-analyzed and high-resolution HLA genotyping was added so that TCR occurrence patterns could be studied. Rather than drawing on any new phenotypic data, the later analysis identified candidate immune exposures from TCR beta sequences and the way those sequences occurred across donors. An earlier analysis of 587 of the donors used high-throughput TCR beta sequencing to judge whether each TCR beta V gene segment behaved as functional or pseudogenic. Alongside the repertoire data, information on donor age, sex, ethnicity and CMV serostatus was compiled. A later genetic analysis used genome-wide SNP genotypes for about 60% of the roughly 700 donors, treating that subset as a discovery cohort. All discovery cohort repertoires had been generated using a single sequencing platform. HLA typing covered class I and class II loci at four-digit resolution. Typing coverage varied by locus: 629-630 donors for A, B, C, DRB1 and DQB1; 500 to 550 for DQA1; about 600 for DPA1; under 490 for DPB1. Several DR-DQ haplotypes were treated as single units for association and clustering because of strong linkage in the cohort. Among over 350 genotyped donors of the cohort, an average of about 240,000 unique TCR beta nucleotide sequences were sequenced per donor, approximately 20% of them non-productive. Results and caveats for the whole study, not just this receptor: A later analysis found that most CMV-associated TCR beta chains appeared HLA-restricted, with HLA associations seemingly driven largely by CMV exposure. In vitro tests confirmed that a few of the cytomegalovirus-associated TCR beta chains recognize cytomegalovirus antigens. In a later genetic analysis, a missense DCLRE1C variant was associated with V-gene and J-gene trimming of TCR beta chains, and the association was replicated in an independent cohort. Because counts were too low, seventeen rarely observed V segments, including chromosome 9 orphons, were left out of the earlier analysis of some 600 of the donors. When HLA alleles, especially DR and DQ, strongly co-occurred, attributing TCR associations to individual alleles was difficult. According to the authors, the approach could potentially be generalized to other disease states and immunological phenotypes. In an earlier analysis of several hundred of the donors, most TCR beta V segments were observed in productive rearrangements about 87% or about 30% of the time, broadly matching IMGT annotations. Correlated functional status among segregating V segments might be attributable to linkage disequilibrium, but an unknown experimental factor could not be ruled out. Compared with equally common non-associated chains, HLA-associated TCR beta chains in a later analysis were more clonally expanded and had lower generation probabilities. In both the original and validation cohorts, the classifier was reported to diagnose cytomegalovirus status with high specificity and sensitivity. Immune exposure information for the cohort was limited to CMV serostatus. While some public TCRs were present in many individuals, most TCR sequences turned up only very rarely across donors. In a later genetic analysis, fewer N-insertions in productive TCRs were reported among donors in an Asian-associated ancestry cluster than the approximately 710-donor mean. A later analysis reported that several top co-occurrence clusters appeared linked to parvovirus B19, influenza, CMV and Epstein-Barr virus. A further reported finding was that TCR beta sequences accurately predicted the HLA-A and HLA-B alleles for most subjects in the first cohort. The 87-base-pair reads could not distinguish some IMGT-functional V segments, including TRBV6-2 and TRBV6-3, so those segments were excluded. At a false discovery rate of 0.05, a later analysis linked 15,000 to 20,000 TCR beta sequences to specific HLA alleles. The presence/absence analyses assumed that sequencing depth was roughly uniform across donors, and that assumption may not be true. In this cohort, only TCR beta chains were sequenced, and detectable features were limited by the absence of alpha or paired-chain data. A total of some 180 TCR beta chains were listed by the study as associated with cytomegalovirus. The sequencing pipeline was judged likely to have produced a cluster of highly shared sequence variants as a technical artifact. In a later analysis, TCR association rates were found to vary across HLA loci, with the most associated TCRs seen for DRB1 alleles and the fewest for HLA-C alleles. HLA typing was unavailable for some donors at each locus, so association tests used only the typed subset.

Library generation was performed with the immunoSEQ multiplex PCR assay. For the multiplex PCR, a mixture combining 60 forward primers for TCR Vbeta segments and 13 reverse primers for TCR Jbeta segments was used. Amplification of the CDR3 region of rearranged TCR beta genes was performed with a multiplex PCR assay on genomic DNA. The Illumina HiSeq System was used to sequence the amplified TCR beta libraries as 87-base-pair reads. The study's processing was this. In a later analysis, roughly 80 million unique TCR beta chains were counted across the roughly 670 repertoires, and about 10 million of these chains were shared by at least two donors. A nearest-neighbor algorithm error-corrected the raw reads and collapsed the reads into unique sequences, merging closely related sequences to remove PCR and sequencing errors. To assign V, D and J gene segments, CDR3 sequences were aligned to IMGT reference sequences. For a sequence to be retained, at least a six-nucleotide match to both a V gene segment and a J gene segment was required. A rearrangement was called productive if the CDR3 had no stop codons and remained in frame with V and J, and every other rearrangement was called non-productive. Following IMGT convention, CDR3 was defined as the stretch from the second conserved V-encoded cysteine up to the conserved J-encoded phenylalanine. The earlier analysis of a few hundred of the donors excluded any sequence lacking an unambiguous match to a single V gene segment. In an earlier analysis of roughly 600 of the donors, a V segment was called functional when productive rearrangements were above 56.7%, and segregating when the standard deviation between donors exceeded 5%. A statistical classification framework was built for diagnosing cytomegalovirus status from the catalog of TCR beta chain sequences. In a later analysis, TCR nucleotide sequences were compared against IMGT/GENE-DB human TR gene sequences so that V and J genes could be assigned. The TCRdist pipeline was used in a later analysis to assign CDR3 sequences and most-parsimonious VDJ recombination scenarios. In a later analysis, every TCR beta chain was defined by the combination of its CDR3 amino acid sequence and its V-gene family, and reads without a unique V-gene family were dropped. To address suspected cross-contamination and a sequencing artifact, a later analysis removed several hundred highly shared, low-generation-probability nucleotide sequences. A later analysis calculated a clonal expansion index for each public chain from normalized within-repertoire ranks of inferred template counts. In a later analysis, generation probabilities were computed with a VDJ recombination model fitted to out-of-frame rearrangements, and the resulting probabilities were checked against IGoR. Hypergeometric tests were used in a later analysis to score TCR-TCR, TCR-HLA and TCR-CMV co-occurrence, with a repertoire-size bias correction applied to the TCR pairs. To estimate false discovery rates, a later analysis permuted the HLA or CMV assignments 20 times. A later analysis grouped co-occurring TCRs with DBSCAN, adding TCRdist sequence similarity when clustering within HLA-allele-positive subsets. For co-occurrence clustering, repertoires with fewer than 30,000 or more than 120,000 public chains were excluded, along with 5 or 6 repertoires with anomalous nucleotide sharing. Held by TCRdb, this immuneACCESS table contains in-frame sequences only and omits some clones. Under half of the omission traces to an unresolved V gene where checked; the cause of the rest is unknown. D and trimming were read from the DNA, whereas the V and J calls and clone size are those reported in that table. The sample contains approximately 170,000 clones, around 80% of them found a single time. The leading ten clones occupy approximately 1.2% of the sample.

About this clone itself: This receptor's antigen is unknown. Base-call qualities are not available, and no considerably larger clone is one nucleotide away.

The cohort was made up of around 720 healthy bone marrow donors. All cohort members were sampled while nominally healthy, although unrecorded immune exposures were likely present. The donor was CMV seronegative and belonged to the group of over 300 seronegative cohort members. A peripheral blood sample was collected from each donor, and TCR beta sequencing was performed on peripheral blood mononuclear cells. Genomic DNA extraction from the blood cell samples was performed with the Qiagen DNeasy Blood Extraction Kit. The CDR3 has 14 amino acids, counting the end cysteine and phenylalanine. Only the CDR3 DNA stays, 42 bases, in frame from base 1. Between the V and J ends, shortened by 2 bases and 4 bases respectively, the junction contains 6 bases. The germline V gene supplies CDR1 MNHEY and CDR2 SVGAGI.

Input material: PBMCs. The origin of this receptor is a boy between 2 and 10 years old in good health and CMV-seronegative. Recombination joined TRBV6-5 with TRBJ1-6; the D gene remains uncertain. The CDR3 here reads CASSYTDYNSPLHF. The DNA reads as follows: TGTGCCAGCAGTTACACAGATTATAATTCACCCCTCCACTTT.